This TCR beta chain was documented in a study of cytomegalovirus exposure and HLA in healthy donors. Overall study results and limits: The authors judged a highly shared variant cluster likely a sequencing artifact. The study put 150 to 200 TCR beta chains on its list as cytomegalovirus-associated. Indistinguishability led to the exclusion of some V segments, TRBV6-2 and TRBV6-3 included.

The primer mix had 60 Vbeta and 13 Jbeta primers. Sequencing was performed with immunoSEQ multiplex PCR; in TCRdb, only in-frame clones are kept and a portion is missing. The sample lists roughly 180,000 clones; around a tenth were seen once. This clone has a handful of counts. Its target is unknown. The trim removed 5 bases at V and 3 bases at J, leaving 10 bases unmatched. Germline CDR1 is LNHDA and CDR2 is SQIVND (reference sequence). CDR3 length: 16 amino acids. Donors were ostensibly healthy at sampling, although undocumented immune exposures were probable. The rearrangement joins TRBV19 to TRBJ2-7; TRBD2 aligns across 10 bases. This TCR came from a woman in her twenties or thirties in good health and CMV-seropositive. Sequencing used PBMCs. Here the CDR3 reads CASSPAPGTSVYEQYF. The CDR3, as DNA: TGTGCCAGTAGTCCAGCCCCCGGGACTAGCGTCTACGAGCAGTACTTC.